This entry is about one TCR beta chain. Its target is not known. This sample is part of a study of T cell repertoires in cytomegalovirus infection. General observations from the study: Dominant in the ex vivo response were TCR beta clonotypes restricted by HLA-C and specific for CMV.

TCRdb recomputed calls from the reads with MiXCR, one row per CDR3 protein. The sample has under 200,000 distinct CDR3 sequences; approximately 9.6% are singletons. This CDR3 contains 14 residues. V was shortened by 0 bases and J by 1 base, with 4 bases between the two germline ends. CDR1 and CDR2 (germline): SGDLS, YYNGEE. Sample: PBMCs. This clonotype originated in a human donor in good health (CMV status not recorded). Some clones in this sample may be carry-over from other donors' samples. V gene TRBV9 combines with J gene TRBJ2-2, with D uncertain. The CDR3 loop reads CASSVGGNTGELFF. In DNA form, the CDR3 reads TGTGCCAGCAGCGTAGGAGGGAACACCGGGGAGCTGTTTTTT.